This passage covers 25 T cell receptor beta chains from one sample sequenced in a study of shared clonotypes between healthy human individuals. Assay: immunoSEQ multiplex PCR; the TCRdb copy retains only in-frame clones and omits some. The sample has 1.4 million or so clones; 98% are singletons. The sequenced sample consisted of naive CD4+ T cells sorted from blood. Subset described: CD45RA+ positively selected. The receptors were gathered from a man aged 25 to 40 in good health.

The chain recombines TRBV6-5 with TRBJ2-3; unclear D gene. This CDR3 comprises 14 residues. Trimming took off 7 bases at V and 4 bases at J, with 15 bases between the two ends. Germline CDR1 is MNHEY and CDR2 is SVGAGI. CDR3 sequence (DNA): TGTGCCAGCAATAGAAGGAGTTGGGCAGATACGCAGTATTTT. Translating gives CASNRRSWADTQYF.

The genes are TRBV25-1 and TRBJ2-1; TRBD2 agrees at 9 bases. Germline V CDR1 and CDR2: MGHDK, SYGVNS. The ends lost 4 bases at V and 2 bases at J; junction bases unmatched: 3. The CDR3 loop spans 15 amino acids. The CDR3 loop is CASSAAGGTYNEQFF. CDR3 nucleotides: TGTGCCAGCAGTGCAGCGGGAGGTACCTACAATGAGCAGTTCTTC.

The genes are TRBV28 and TRBJ2-2; D is ambiguous. V was cut by 6 bases and J by 5 bases, with 10 bases left in between. This CDR3 contains 13 residues. The germline gives CDR1 MDHEN, CDR2 SYDVKM. The CDR3 loop reads CASSPPGTGELFF. The CDR3 DNA reads as TGTGCCAGCAGCCCCCCCGGGACCGGGGAGCTGTTTTTT.

The chain has TRBV13 and TRBJ2-7; perhaps TRBD2 as D (6 bases). This CDR3 is 12 amino acids long. CDR1 is PRHDT and CDR2 is FYEKMQ in the germline V gene (reference sequence). Trimming took off 2 bases at V and 7 bases at J, with 9 bases between the two ends. The CDR3 DNA reads as TGTGCCAGCAGCTTACTGGCGGGAGAGCAGTACTTC. Amino acids: CASSLLAGEQYF.

The rearrangement links TRBV5-4 to TRBJ1-2; 7 bases match TRBD1. The V segment lost 0 bases and the J segment 3 bases; nucleotides outside the gene matches: 8. Germline lookup yields CDR1 SGHNT and CDR2 YYREEE (reference sequence). There are 16 residues in the CDR3. The CDR3, as DNA: TGTGCCAGCAGCTTGGGGGCAGATCAGGGGGACTATGGCTACACCTTC. Its protein product is CASSLGADQGDYGYTF. Supplemented by reference TRBV5-4 and TRBJ1-2, the full variable domain reads ETGVTQSPTHLIKTRGQQVTLRCSSQSGHNTVSWYQQALGQGPQFIFQYYREEENGRGNFPPRFSGLQFPNYSSELNVNALELDDSALYLCASSLGADQGDYGYTFGSGTRLTVV.

The chain carries TRBV2 and TRBJ2-1; 10 bases fit TRBD2. With V trimmed by 8 bases and J by 3 bases, 16 bases remained unmatched. This CDR3 has 18 amino acids. Germline V gene data show CDR1 as SNHLY and CDR2 as FYNNEI. CDR3 in amino acids: CASDEGILAGVIYNEQFF. CDR3 DNA sequence: TGTGCCAGCGACGAGGGGATCCTAGCGGGAGTGATCTACAATGAGCAGTTCTTC.

The genes are TRBV5-6 and TRBJ2-2; D not certain. In germline, CDR1 is SGHDT, CDR2 YYEEEE. This CDR3 has 15 amino acids. V lost 0 bases, J lost 0 bases, and 6 bases lay in between. The CDR3 nucleotides are TGTGCCAGCAGCTTGGGAAAGGCGAACACCGGGGAGCTGTTTTTT. Translation: CASSLGKANTGELFF.

The chain uses TRBV5-3 and TRBJ1-5, with D unclear. TRBV5-3 is an ORF; its function is uncertain. V dropped 1 base and J dropped 1 base, with 3 bases sitting between them. This CDR3 has 13 amino acids. The CDR3 nucleotides read TGTGCCAGAAGCTTGATCAGCAATCAGCCCCAGCATTTT. Its translation: CARSLISNQPQHF.

The V gene is TRBV5-1, the J gene TRBJ2-7; TRBD1 matches at 7 bases. J lost 0 bases, V lost 4 bases, and 7 bases had no gene match. The V gene's germline CDR1 is SGHRS and CDR2 YFSETQ. The length of the CDR3 is 15 residues. This CDR3 is CASSPGTVSSYEQYF. DNA for the CDR3: TGCGCCAGCAGCCCAGGGACAGTGAGCTCCTACGAGCAGTACTTC.

This rearrangement joins TRBV25-1 to TRBJ2-7; TRBD2 is a possible D gene (5 bases). V lost 3 bases to trimming and J lost 6 bases, with 12 bases between them. The germline CDR1 and CDR2 sequences are MGHDK and SYGVNS. The CDR3 totals 13 residues. The CDR3 spells CASSDGRHSEQYF. The CDR3 coding sequence is TGTGCCAGCAGTGATGGGAGACACTCCGAGCAGTACTTC.

The chain links TRBV5-1 to TRBJ1-1, with D uncertain. The CDR3 consists of 15 residues. V lost 0 bases and J 0 bases, leaving 9 bases between the germline ends. Germline CDR1 and CDR2: SGHRS and YFSETQ. The CDR3 nucleotides are TGCGCCAGCAGCTTGGAAGGACCCATGAACACTGAAGCTTTCTTT. Its translation: CASSLEGPMNTEAFF.

The rearrangement links TRBV7-2 to TRBJ2-7, with D possibly matching TRBD1 (6 bases). CDR1 and CDR2 (germline): SGHTA, FQGNSA. The CDR3 covers 16 residues. Trimming left V 2 bases short and J 3 bases short, with 17 bases between. CDR3 DNA sequence: TGTGCCAGCAGCTTAATTTATGGACAGACAAGCTACGAGCAGTACTTC. Protein sequence: CASSLIYGQTSYEQYF.

The count of this clone is one. The chain employs TRBV14 and TRBJ2-5; 13 bases are a match to TRBD2. The CDR3 totals 20 residues. With 0 bases clipped from V and 5 bases from J, the junction kept 15 bases outside the gene matches. Germline values: CDR1 SGHDN, CDR2 FVKESK. This CDR3 is CASSQDWRTSGSGLWETQYF. The DNA for the CDR3 is TGTGCCAGCAGCCAAGATTGGAGGACTAGCGGGAGTGGTTTGTGGGAGACCCAGTACTTC.

The chain links TRBV9 to TRBJ1-1; D gene unclear. Between the trimmed V and J ends, which lost 4 bases and 1 base, there was a span of 14 bases. Germline V gene lookup returns CDR1 SGDLS and CDR2 YYNGEE. This CDR3 spans 15 amino acids. CDR3 coding DNA: TGTGCCAGCAGCCCCCAATTCCCCCGGAACACTGAAGCTTTCTTT. Protein sequence: CASSPQFPRNTEAFF.

The rearrangement uses TRBV2 and TRBJ2-7, with D unclear. The CDR3 covers 12 residues. From germline, CDR1 is SNHLY and CDR2 FYNNEI. CDR3 coding DNA: TGTGCTTCCCAGCTACAAGAGCTCGAGCAGTACTTC. This gives the protein CASQLQELEQYF. The full variable domain, its missing parts supplied by reference TRBV2 and TRBJ2-7, is EPEVTQTPSHQVTQMGQEVILRCVPISNHLYFYWYRQILGQKVEFLVSFYNNEISEKSEIFDDQFSVERPDGSNFTLKIRSTKLEDSAMYFCASQLQELEQYFGPGTRLTVT.

CDR3: CASIAGNEQFF. The CDR3 DNA follows: TGTGCCAGCATCGCAGGAAATGAGCAGTTCTTC. The chain has TRBV2 and TRBJ2-1, with D hard to call. V was pared by 7 bases and J by 7 bases, with 8 bases between. Germline-derived CDR1 and CDR2 are SNHLY and FYNNEI. The CDR3 is 11 amino acids.

Comments on this clone: Other DNA sequences in this sample translate to the same CDR3. This rearrangement joins TRBV18 to TRBJ2-7; D gene uncertain. Germline CDR1 KGHSH, CDR2 LQKENI. V was cut by 0 bases and J by 4 bases, with 7 bases left in between. The CDR3 is made up of 13 amino acids. The CDR3 here is CASSPPNLYEQYF. The CDR3 bases are TGTGCCAGCTCACCACCGAACCTTTACGAGCAGTACTTC.

The chain combines TRBV19 with TRBJ2-1; D is uncertain. Trimming took off 5 bases at V and 12 bases at J, with 11 bases between the two ends. The CDR3 is made up of 11 amino acids. Germline CDR1 LNHDA, CDR2 SQIVND (reference sequence). CDR3 in amino acids: CASSSQHRQFF. The CDR3, as DNA: TGTGCCAGTAGTTCCCAGCACAGGCAGTTCTTC.

The CDR3 protein is CASLSLGRPGNTIYF. CDR3 DNA: TGTGCCAGCCTATCATTGGGGAGACCTGGAAACACCATATATTTT. The chain combines TRBV28 with TRBJ1-3; no definite D call. V was shortened by 8 bases and J by 2 bases, with 16 bases between the two germline ends. This CDR3 comprises 15 residues. Per the germline V gene, CDR1 is MDHEN and CDR2 is SYDVKM.

The chain carries TRBV7-9 and TRBJ1-4, with D hard to call. This CDR3 has 16 residues. Germline-derived CDR1 and CDR2 are SEHNR and FQNEAQ (reference sequence). The V end lost 1 base, the J end lost 6 bases, and 15 bases lay between the germline ends. The chain's CDR3 is CASSLDGRATDEKLFF. CDR3 coding DNA: TGTGCCAGCAGCTTAGACGGTAGGGCCACAGATGAAAAACTGTTTTTT. Filled out from reference TRBV7-9 and TRBJ1-4, the complete variable domain reads DTGVSQNPRHKITKRGQNVTFRCDPISEHNRLYWYRQTLGQGPEFLTYFQNEAQLEKSRLLSDRFSAERPKGSFSTLEIQRTEQGDSAMYLCASSLDGRATDEKLFFGSGTQLSVL.

The chain has TRBV4-1 and TRBJ2-1; 7 bases map to TRBD1. The trim removed 4 bases at V and 9 bases at J, leaving 9 bases unmatched. Germline V gene sequence: CDR1 MGHRA, CDR2 YSYEKL. CDR3 length: 14 amino acids. The chain's CDR3 is CASSPRQGWGEQFF. DNA of the CDR3: TGCGCCAGCAGCCCCCGACAGGGATGGGGTGAGCAGTTCTTC.

The chain uses TRBV10-1 and TRBJ2-2, with TRBD1 matching 10 bases. This CDR3 has 18 residues. Germline V gene data show CDR1 as WNHNN and CDR2 as SYGVQD (reference sequence). The ends lost 5 bases at V and 4 bases at J; junction bases unmatched: 13. CDR3 nucleotide sequence: TGCGCCAGCAGTCCGAGAAGAGGAGGACAGGGGGTCACCGGGGAGCTGTTTTTT. Amino acid sequence: CASSPRRGGQGVTGELFF.

Of note for this clone: Different DNA sequences within this sample yield the same CDR3. V gene TRBV27 combines with J gene TRBJ2-1, with D possibly matching TRBD2 (5 bases). Germline values: CDR1 MNHEY, CDR2 SMNVEV (reference sequence). The CDR3 has 15 amino acids. The germline V and J ends were trimmed by 3 bases and 3 bases, with 12 bases remaining between them. CDR3 nucleotides: TGTGCCAGCAGTTTGAGGGCCGGCGGCTACAATGAGCAGTTCTTC. It specifies CASSLRAGGYNEQFF.

In regard to this clone: One junction end disagrees with the germline gene, perhaps due to a read error. CDR3 sequence: CASSFGGSGNQSQHF. The CDR3 DNA reads as TGCGCCAGCAGCTTCGGGGGCAGTGGCAATCAGTCCCAGCATTTT. J is TRBJ1-5 and V is TRBV5-1; D possibly corresponds to TRBD1 (6 bases). This CDR3 spans 15 amino acids. From germline, CDR1 is SGHRS and CDR2 YFSETQ.

The gene calls are TRBV5-1 and TRBJ2-1, with 8 bases matching TRBD2. The CDR3 runs to 14 residues. The germline V gene encodes CDR1 SGHRS and CDR2 YFSETQ. The J segment lost 7 bases and the V segment lost 2 bases, leaving 5 bases of the junction unmatched. The CDR3 spells CASSFESGGNEQFF. CDR3 sequence (DNA): TGCGCCAGCAGCTTCGAAAGCGGGGGTAATGAGCAGTTCTTC.